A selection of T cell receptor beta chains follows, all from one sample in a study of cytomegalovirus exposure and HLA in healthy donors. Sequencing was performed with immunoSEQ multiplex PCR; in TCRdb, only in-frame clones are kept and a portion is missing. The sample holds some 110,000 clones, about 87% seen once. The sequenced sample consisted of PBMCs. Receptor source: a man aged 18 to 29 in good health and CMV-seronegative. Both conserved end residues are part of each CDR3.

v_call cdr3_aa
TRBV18 CASSQDRKNSPLHF
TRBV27 CASSPFGEFAGANVLTF
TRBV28 CASKDRDRRYEQYF
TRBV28 CASSSLGIGSTDTQYF
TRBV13 CASSLGYSGSQNEQFF
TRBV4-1 CASSPPGSWETQYF
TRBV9 CASSVVTGDTEAFF
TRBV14 CASSQVQLANTGELFF
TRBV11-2 CASSLAGQGRKGDEKLFF
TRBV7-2 CASSKGQQETQYF
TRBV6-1 CASSEAGQNTEAFF
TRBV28 CASRGTGAYEQYF
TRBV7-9 CASSFQGLAGEETQYF
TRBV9 CASSVGKIGGTEAFF
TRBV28 CASSLSYEQFF
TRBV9 CASRGAGSEQFF
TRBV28 CASSQDRELDTQYF
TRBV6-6 CASSSRQGPQPQHF
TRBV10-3 CAIRDTGGGYEQYF
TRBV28 CASSFQMSGFVSYTF
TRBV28 CASRGGGRSYEQYF
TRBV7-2 CASSFAGGTSGEQYF
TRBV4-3 CASSLGLAGGNIQYF
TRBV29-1 CSVGPRAGDYGYTF
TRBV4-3 CASSQDPGGINEKLFF
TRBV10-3 CAITRDTNQPQHF
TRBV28 CASSPIGQEENYGYTF
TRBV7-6 CASSLGQRSNQPQHF
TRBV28 CASSFQAGYEQYF
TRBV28 CASGIRGAYNEQFF
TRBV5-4 CASRSQGKSYGYTF
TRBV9 CASSVSTGTSGSGEQFF
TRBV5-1 CASSLDRGLVGETQYF
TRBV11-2 CASSLGGLNGYTF
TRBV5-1 CASSLADRVTDTQYF
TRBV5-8 CASSIRGQGSSQPQHF
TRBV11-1 CASSRVQGYGYTF
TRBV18 CASSPSSVAGGNTGELFF
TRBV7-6 CASSPTGTGEQGLIAGELFF
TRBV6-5 CASSQGVLQETQYF
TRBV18 CASENRVNTEAFF
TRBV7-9 CASSPQQGLNTEAFF
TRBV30 CAWNSGGGDTQYF
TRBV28 CASSALETGSSYEQYF
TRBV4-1 CASSQVGPDTQYF
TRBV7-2 CASSPVGRGGQPQHF